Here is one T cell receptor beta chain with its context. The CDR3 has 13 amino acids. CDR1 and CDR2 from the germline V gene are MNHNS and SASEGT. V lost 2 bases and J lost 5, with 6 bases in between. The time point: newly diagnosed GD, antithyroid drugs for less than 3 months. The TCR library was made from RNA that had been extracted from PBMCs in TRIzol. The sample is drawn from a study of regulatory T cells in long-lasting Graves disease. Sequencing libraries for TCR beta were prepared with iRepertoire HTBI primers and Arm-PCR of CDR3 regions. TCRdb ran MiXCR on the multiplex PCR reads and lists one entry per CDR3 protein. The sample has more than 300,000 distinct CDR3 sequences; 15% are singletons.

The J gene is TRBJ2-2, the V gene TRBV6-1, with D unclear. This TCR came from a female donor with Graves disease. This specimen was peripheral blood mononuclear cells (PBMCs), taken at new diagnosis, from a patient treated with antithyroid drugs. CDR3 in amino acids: CASSEQLTGELFF. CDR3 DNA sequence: TGTGCCAGCAGTGAACAGTTGACCGGGGAGCTGTTTTTT.